This is a list of T cell receptor beta chains from one sample in a study of blood T cell repertoires in COVID-19. The repertoire was sequenced with immunoSEQ multiplex PCR; TCRdb's copy has only in-frame clones and lacks some. The sample yields about 220,000 clones, 75% to 85% seen once. What was sequenced was peripheral blood. The receptor set was obtained from a human donor in a cohort sampled during active COVID-19. Both conserved end residues are part of each CDR3. The D gene is left open where the match is weak. The size of a clone is reported for some rows only, either as once, few or many, or as a class for expanded clones.

J gene: TRBJ2-2; clone size: once; V gene: TRBV7-3; D gene: TRBD1; CDR3 DNA: TGTGCCAGCAGCAGGACAGGGGCGGCCGGGGAGCTGTTTTTT; CDR3 protein: CASSRTGAAGELFF
J gene: TRBJ1-3; clone size: -; V gene: TRBV27; D gene: -; CDR3 DNA: TGTGCCAGCAGTTACAAGGGGAACTCTGGAAACACCATATATTTT; CDR3 protein: CASSYKGNSGNTIYF
J gene: TRBJ2-2; clone size: -; V gene: TRBV5-4; D gene: TRBD2; CDR3 DNA: TGTGCCAGCAGTCGACCGGGACTAGCGGGAGATAACGGGGAGCTGTTTTTT; CDR3 protein: CASSRPGLAGDNGELFF
J gene: TRBJ2-1; clone size: -; V gene: TRBV15; D gene: -; CDR3 DNA: TGTGCCACCAGCAGAGGCCTAGCAGCTTACAATGAGCAGTTCTTC; CDR3 protein: CATSRGLAAYNEQFF
J gene: TRBJ2-1; clone size: few; V gene: TRBV19; D gene: TRBD2; CDR3 DNA: TGTGCCAGTAGTATCGGGCGGGGACTAGCGGGAGTTCTCGGGGCTAATGAGCAGTTCTTC; CDR3 protein: CASSIGRGLAGVLGANEQFF
J gene: TRBJ1-5; clone size: -; V gene: TRBV10-3; D gene: -; CDR3 DNA: TGTGCCATCAGTGCCAGGTTCAATCAGCCCCAGCATTTT; CDR3 protein: CAISARFNQPQHF
J gene: TRBJ1-6; clone size: -; V gene: TRBV19; D gene: TRBD1; CDR3 DNA: TGTGCCAGTAGTCCGGACAGGTACTCCTATAATTCACCCCTCCACTTT; CDR3 protein: CASSPDRYSYNSPLHF
J gene: TRBJ1-1; clone size: once; V gene: TRBV19; D gene: TRBD1; CDR3 DNA: TGTGCCAGTAGTTCGACAGGGGTGAGAACTGAAGCTTTCTTT; CDR3 protein: CASSSTGVRTEAFF
J gene: TRBJ2-3; clone size: once; V gene: TRBV13; D gene: -; CDR3 DNA: TGTGCCAGCAGCCCTAACAGGGCAGATACGCAGTATTTT; CDR3 protein: CASSPNRADTQYF
J gene: TRBJ1-3; clone size: -; V gene: TRBV9; D gene: -; CDR3 DNA: TGTGCCAGCAGCGCGGGGGACCGCGGGGGTTTCTCCGGAAATTTT; CDR3 protein: CASSAGDRGGFSGNF
J gene: TRBJ1-5; clone size: -; V gene: TRBV19; D gene: -; CDR3 DNA: TGTGCCAGTAGTATAGGTGTTTATAGCAATCAGCCCCAGCATTTT; CDR3 protein: CASSIGVYSNQPQHF
J gene: TRBJ1-5; clone size: -; V gene: TRBV27; D gene: TRBD1; CDR3 DNA: TGTCCTAAGGGGACAGGGGATTTTAGAGCCCAGCATTTT; CDR3 protein: CPKGTGDFRAQHF
J gene: TRBJ1-3; clone size: -; V gene: TRBV7-6; D gene: -; CDR3 DNA: TGTGCCAGCAGCCCCAGGCTCTCTGGAAACACCATATATTTT; CDR3 protein: CASSPRLSGNTIYF
J gene: TRBJ2-3; clone size: -; V gene: TRBV5-1; D gene: TRBD2; CDR3 DNA: TGCGCCAGCCAGACTAGCGGGAGGGCCGGTGATACGCAGTATTTT; CDR3 protein: CASQTSGRAGDTQYF
J gene: TRBJ2-1; clone size: -; V gene: TRBV7-2; D gene: TRBD2; CDR3 DNA: TGTGCCAGCGGGGGGGGACTAGCGTCCTACAATGAGCAGTTCTTC; CDR3 protein: CASGGGLASYNEQFF
J gene: TRBJ2-3; clone size: -; V gene: TRBV28; D gene: TRBD2; CDR3 DNA: TGTGCCAGCTCTAGCGGGAGGCACGCGGGGACGCAGTATTTT; CDR3 protein: CASSSGRHAGTQYF
J gene: TRBJ2-1; clone size: -; V gene: TRBV3-1/TRBV3-2; D gene: TRBD1; CDR3 DNA: TGTGCCAGCAGCCATTCCCGGACAGGGAACAATGAGCAGTTCTTC; CDR3 protein: CASSHSRTGNNEQFF